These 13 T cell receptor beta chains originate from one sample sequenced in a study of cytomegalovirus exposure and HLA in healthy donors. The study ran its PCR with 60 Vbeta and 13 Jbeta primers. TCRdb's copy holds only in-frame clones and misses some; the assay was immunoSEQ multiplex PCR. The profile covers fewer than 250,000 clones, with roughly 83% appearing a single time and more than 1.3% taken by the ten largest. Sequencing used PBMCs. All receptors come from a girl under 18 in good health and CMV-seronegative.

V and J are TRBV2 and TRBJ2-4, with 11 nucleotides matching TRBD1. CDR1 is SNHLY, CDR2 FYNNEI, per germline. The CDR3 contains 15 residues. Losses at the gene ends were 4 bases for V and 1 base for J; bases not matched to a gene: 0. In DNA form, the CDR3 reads TGTGCCAGCAGTGGGGACAGGGGGGCCAAAAACATTCAGTACTTC. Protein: CASSGDRGAKNIQYF. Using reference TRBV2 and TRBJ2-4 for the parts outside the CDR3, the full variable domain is EPEVTQTPSHQVTQMGQEVILRCVPISNHLYFYWYRQILGQKVEFLVSFYNNEISEKSEIFDDQFSVERPDGSNFTLKIRSTKLEDSAMYFCASSGDRGAKNIQYFGAGTRLSVL.

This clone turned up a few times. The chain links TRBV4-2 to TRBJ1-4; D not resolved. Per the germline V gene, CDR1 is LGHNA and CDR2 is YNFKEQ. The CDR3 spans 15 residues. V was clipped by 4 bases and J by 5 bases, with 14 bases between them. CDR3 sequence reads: CASSPSEALNEKLFF. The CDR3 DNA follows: TGTGCCAGCAGCCCGTCGGAGGCATTAAATGAAAAACTGTTTTTT.

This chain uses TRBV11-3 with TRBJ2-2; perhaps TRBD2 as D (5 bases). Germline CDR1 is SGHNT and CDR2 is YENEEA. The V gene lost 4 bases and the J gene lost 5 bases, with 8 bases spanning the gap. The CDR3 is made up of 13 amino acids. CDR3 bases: TGTGCCAGCAGCTCACTAGGGACCGGGGAGCTGTTTTTT. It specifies CASSSLGTGELFF. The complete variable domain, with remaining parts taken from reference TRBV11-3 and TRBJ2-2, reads EAGVVQSPRYKIIEKKQPVAFWCNPISGHNTLYWYLQNLGQGPELLIRYENEEAVDDSQLPKDRFSAERLKGVDSTLKIQPAELGDSAVYLCASSSLGTGELFFGEGSRLTVL.

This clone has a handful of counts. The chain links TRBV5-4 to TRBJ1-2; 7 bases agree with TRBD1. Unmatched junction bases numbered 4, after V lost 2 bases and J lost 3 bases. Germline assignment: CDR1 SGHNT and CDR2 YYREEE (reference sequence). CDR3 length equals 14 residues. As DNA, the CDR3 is TGTGCCAGCAGCTTTGACAGGGCGGACTATGGCTACACCTTC. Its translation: CASSFDRADYGYTF.

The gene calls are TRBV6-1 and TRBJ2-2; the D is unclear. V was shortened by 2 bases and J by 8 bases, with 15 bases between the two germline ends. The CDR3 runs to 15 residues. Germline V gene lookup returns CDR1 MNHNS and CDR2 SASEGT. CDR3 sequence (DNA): TGTGCCAGCAGTGAATCTTCCCTTAGCTTTGGGGAGCTGTTTTTT. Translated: CASSESSLSFGELFF.

CDR3: CATSRDQELLGTGQYQPQHF. CDR3 DNA sequence: TGTGCCACCAGCAGAGACCAGGAGTTGTTAGGGACAGGGCAATATCAGCCCCAGCATTTT. The chain uses TRBV15 and TRBJ1-5; 9 positions agree with TRBD1. The junction had 17 bases not matched to a gene; V was cut back by 0 bases and J by 5 bases. Germline V gene sequence: CDR1 LNHNV, CDR2 YYDKDF (reference sequence). The CDR3 is 20 amino acids.

The CDR3 DNA is TGTGCCAGCAGCTCCGTGGGGGCTGGGTCCTACGAGCAGTACTTC. Translation: CASSSVGAGSYEQYF. The gene calls are TRBV7-6 and TRBJ2-7, with D tentatively TRBD1 (6 bases). This CDR3 comprises 15 residues. CDR1 and CDR2 from the germline V gene are SGHVS and FNYEAQ. V lost 4 bases to trimming and J lost 1 base, with 14 bases between them.

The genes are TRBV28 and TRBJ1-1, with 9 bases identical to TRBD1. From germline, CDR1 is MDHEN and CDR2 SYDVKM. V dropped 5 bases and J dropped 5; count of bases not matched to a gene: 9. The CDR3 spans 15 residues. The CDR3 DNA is TGTGCCAGCAGTCCCGGGACAGGGTTAGGGACTGAAGCTTTCTTT. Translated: CASSPGTGLGTEAFF.

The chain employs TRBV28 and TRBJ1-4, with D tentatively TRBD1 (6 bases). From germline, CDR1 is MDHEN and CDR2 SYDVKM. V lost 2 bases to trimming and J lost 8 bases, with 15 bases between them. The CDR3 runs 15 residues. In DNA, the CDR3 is TGTGCCAGCAGTTTACTCGGCACAGGGCGCGAAAAACTGTTTTTT. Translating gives CASSLLGTGREKLFF.

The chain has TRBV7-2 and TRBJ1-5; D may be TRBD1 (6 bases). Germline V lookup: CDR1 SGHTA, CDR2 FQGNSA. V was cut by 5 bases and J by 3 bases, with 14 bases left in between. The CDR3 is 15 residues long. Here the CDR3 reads CASSHRASINQPQHF. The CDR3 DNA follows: TGTGCCAGCAGCCACAGGGCTTCAATCAATCAGCCCCAGCATTTT.

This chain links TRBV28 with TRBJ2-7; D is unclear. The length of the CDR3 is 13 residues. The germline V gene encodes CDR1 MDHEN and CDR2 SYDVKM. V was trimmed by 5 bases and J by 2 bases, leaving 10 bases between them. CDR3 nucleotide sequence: TGTGCCAGCAGTCCCACCTCGGCCTACGAGCAGTACTTC. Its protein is CASSPTSAYEQYF.

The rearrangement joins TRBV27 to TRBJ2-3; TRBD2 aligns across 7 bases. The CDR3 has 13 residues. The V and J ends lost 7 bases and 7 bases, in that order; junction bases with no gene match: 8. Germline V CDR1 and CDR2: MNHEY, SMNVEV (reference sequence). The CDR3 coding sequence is TGTGCCAGCAAGTGGGCGGGAGCAAATACGCAGTATTTT. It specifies CASKWAGANTQYF.

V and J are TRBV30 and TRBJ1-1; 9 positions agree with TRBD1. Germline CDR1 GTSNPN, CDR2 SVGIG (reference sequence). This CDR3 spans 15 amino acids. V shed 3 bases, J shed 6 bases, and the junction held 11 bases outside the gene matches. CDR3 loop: CAWSPIRDRVPEAFF. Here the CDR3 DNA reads TGTGCCTGGAGCCCGATCCGGGACAGGGTTCCTGAAGCTTTCTTT.